A selection of T cell receptor beta chains follows, all from one sample in a study of blood T cell repertoires in COVID-19. This table comes from immunoSEQ multiplex PCR, and its TCRdb copy is limited to in-frame clones, with some not included. The sample gives 150,000 to 200,000 clones, approximately 83% of which show up once; 3% to 3.5% is in the top ten. What was sequenced was peripheral blood. All receptors derive from a man in his 60s with acute or convalescent COVID-19. CDR3s include the opening cysteine and the closing phenylalanine or tryptophan. Each record gives: V gene, D gene, clone size, J gene, CDR3 protein, CDR3 DNA. The D gene is left open where the match is weak. The listing skips clone size in some rows; elsewhere it reads once, few, many or a size class.

v_call: TRBV28
d_call: TRBD2
clone_size: .
j_call: TRBJ2-1
cdr3_aa: CASSKLAEYNEQFF
cdr3_nt: TGTGCCAGCAGTAAGCTAGCGGAGTACAATGAGCAGTTCTTC

v_call: TRBV28
d_call: .
clone_size: once
j_call: TRBJ2-7
cdr3_aa: CASSPNRRNEQYF
cdr3_nt: TGTGCCAGCAGTCCCAACCGGAGGAACGAGCAGTACTTC

v_call: TRBV18
d_call: TRBD1
clone_size: .
j_call: TRBJ1-1
cdr3_aa: CASSPLGQGRSNTEAFF
cdr3_nt: TGTGCCAGCTCACCCCTCGGACAGGGGAGATCGAACACTGAAGCTTTCTTT

v_call: TRBV2
d_call: TRBD2
clone_size: .
j_call: TRBJ2-2
cdr3_aa: CASMVSSGSPGELFF
cdr3_nt: TGTGCCAGCATGGTCTCTAGCGGGAGTCCCGGGGAGCTGTTTTTT

v_call: TRBV19
d_call: .
clone_size: .
j_call: TRBJ1-5
cdr3_aa: CASNFQVGVGNQPQHF
cdr3_nt: TGTGCCAGTAATTTCCAGGTCGGGGTAGGCAATCAGCCCCAGCATTTT

v_call: TRBV5-1
d_call: TRBD1
clone_size: .
j_call: TRBJ1-3
cdr3_aa: CASSLFPTGGNTIYF
cdr3_nt: TGCGCCAGCAGCTTGTTCCCGACAGGGGGCAACACCATATATTTT

v_call: TRBV6-5
d_call: TRBD1
clone_size: .
j_call: TRBJ1-2
cdr3_aa: CASRSGTGAGYTF
cdr3_nt: TGTGCCAGCAGGTCCGGGACAGGGGCCGGCTACACCTTC

v_call: TRBV19
d_call: TRBD1
clone_size: few
j_call: TRBJ1-2
cdr3_aa: CASSILGGSRGSSYTF
cdr3_nt: TGTGCCAGTAGTATCCTTGGGGGCTCCAGGGGGTCGAGCTACACCTTC

v_call: TRBV3-1/TRBV3-2
d_call: TRBD2
clone_size: .
j_call: TRBJ2-7
cdr3_aa: CASSQAGTSGTPYEQYF
cdr3_nt: TGTGCCAGCAGCCAGGCCGGGACTAGCGGGACCCCCTACGAGCAGTACTTC

v_call: TRBV6-2/TRBV6-3
d_call: .
clone_size: .
j_call: TRBJ2-1
cdr3_aa: CASSYWRYNEQFF
cdr3_nt: TGTGCCAGCAGTTACTGGCGGTACAATGAGCAGTTCTTC

v_call: TRBV7-7
d_call: TRBD1
clone_size: .
j_call: TRBJ2-2
cdr3_aa: CASRQGTGDTGELFF
cdr3_nt: TGTGCTAGCAGACAAGGGACAGGGGACACCGGGGAGCTGTTTTTT

v_call: TRBV5-1
d_call: TRBD1
clone_size: .
j_call: TRBJ2-7
cdr3_aa: CASSPRDSSYEQYF
cdr3_nt: TGCGCCAGCAGCCCCCGGGACAGCTCCTACGAGCAGTACTTC

v_call: TRBV7-3
d_call: TRBD1
clone_size: .
j_call: TRBJ2-2
cdr3_aa: CASSPDRVSGELFF
cdr3_nt: TGTGCCAGCAGCCCAGACAGGGTTAGCGGGGAGCTGTTTTTT

v_call: TRBV28
d_call: .
clone_size: .
j_call: TRBJ2-2
cdr3_aa: CASSSLQGWSPTGELFF
cdr3_nt: TGTGCCAGCAGTTCCTTACAGGGATGGAGTCCAACCGGGGAGCTGTTTTTT

v_call: TRBV5-1
d_call: .
clone_size: .
j_call: TRBJ2-5
cdr3_aa: CASTLGRGVQETQYF
cdr3_nt: TGCGCCAGCACCCTGGGCAGGGGGGTCCAAGAGACCCAGTACTTC

v_call: TRBV2
d_call: .
clone_size: .
j_call: TRBJ2-5
cdr3_aa: CASSERESSQETQYF
cdr3_nt: TGTGCCAGCAGTGAACGGGAATCTAGCCAAGAGACCCAGTACTTC

v_call: TRBV7-2
d_call: .
clone_size: .
j_call: TRBJ2-4
cdr3_aa: CASSPDYLAKNIQYF
cdr3_nt: TGTGCCAGCAGCCCGGACTATCTAGCCAAAAACATTCAGTACTTC

v_call: TRBV10-2
d_call: .
clone_size: .
j_call: TRBJ2-1
cdr3_aa: CASRSGNEQFF
cdr3_nt: TGCGCCAGCAGAAGCGGGAATGAGCAGTTCTTC

v_call: TRBV5-1
d_call: .
clone_size: .
j_call: TRBJ2-5
cdr3_aa: CASSLGRRAGETQYF
cdr3_nt: TGCGCCAGCAGCCTTGGACGACGGGCGGGGGAGACCCAGTACTTC

v_call: TRBV4-1
d_call: TRBD1
clone_size: .
j_call: TRBJ2-3
cdr3_aa: CASSQDSRTGSTDTQYF
cdr3_nt: TGCGCCAGCAGCCAAGATAGTAGGACAGGGTCAACAGATACGCAGTATTTT

v_call: TRBV5-1
d_call: TRBD1
clone_size: once
j_call: TRBJ2-7
cdr3_aa: CASSHTTGTGYEQYF
cdr3_nt: TGCGCCAGCAGCCACACGACAGGGACCGGCTACGAGCAGTACTTC

v_call: TRBV5-6
d_call: TRBD1
clone_size: .
j_call: TRBJ2-7
cdr3_aa: CASSRTGYEQYF
cdr3_nt: TGTGCCAGCAGCAGGACAGGTTACGAGCAGTACTTC

v_call: TRBV7-6
d_call: TRBD2
clone_size: few
j_call: TRBJ2-2
cdr3_aa: CASSLVGTSGSGELFF
cdr3_nt: TGTGCCAGCAGCTTAGTTGGGACTAGTGGTTCCGGGGAGCTGTTTTTT

v_call: TRBV19
d_call: .
clone_size: .
j_call: TRBJ1-5
cdr3_aa: CASSIRPSNQPQHF
cdr3_nt: TGTGCCAGTAGTATACGTCCTAGCAATCAGCCCCAGCATTTT

v_call: TRBV6-5
d_call: .
clone_size: .
j_call: TRBJ1-1
cdr3_aa: CASSYSRDAEAFF
cdr3_nt: TGTGCCAGCAGTTACTCGCGAGATGCTGAAGCTTTCTTT

v_call: TRBV19
d_call: TRBD1
clone_size: .
j_call: TRBJ2-2
cdr3_aa: CASSGIDRGLTGELFF
cdr3_nt: TGTGCCAGTAGTGGAATCGACAGGGGGCTCACCGGGGAGCTGTTTTTT

v_call: TRBV10-3
d_call: .
clone_size: few
j_call: TRBJ2-2
cdr3_aa: CAISSLGGAGELFF
cdr3_nt: TGTGCCATCAGCTCGCTAGGAGGAGCCGGGGAGCTGTTTTTT

v_call: TRBV7-2
d_call: .
clone_size: .
j_call: TRBJ2-3
cdr3_aa: CASSLARADTQYF
cdr3_nt: TGTGCCAGCAGCTTGGCTCGGGCAGATACGCAGTATTTT

v_call: TRBV7-2
d_call: TRBD1
clone_size: .
j_call: TRBJ2-3
cdr3_aa: CASSIDREDTQYF
cdr3_nt: TGTGCCAGCAGCATCGACAGGGAAGATACGCAGTATTTT

v_call: TRBV6-5
d_call: .
clone_size: .
j_call: TRBJ2-1
cdr3_aa: CASSSHNEQFF
cdr3_nt: TGTGCCAGCAGTTCTCACAATGAGCAGTTCTTC

v_call: TRBV2
d_call: TRBD1
clone_size: once
j_call: TRBJ2-5
cdr3_aa: CASRGTAQGTQYF
cdr3_nt: TGTGCCAGCAGGGGGACAGCCCAAGGGACCCAGTACTTC

v_call: TRBV4-1
d_call: .
clone_size: .
j_call: TRBJ1-1
cdr3_aa: CASSQDTLGVRTEAFF
cdr3_nt: TGCGCCAGCAGCCAAGACACCCTAGGGGTTCGGACTGAAGCTTTCTTT

v_call: TRBV5-1
d_call: .
clone_size: .
j_call: TRBJ2-7
cdr3_aa: CASSLKGGDYEQYF
cdr3_nt: TGCGCCAGCAGCCTCAAGGGGGGGGACTACGAGCAGTACTTC

v_call: TRBV30
d_call: .
clone_size: .
j_call: TRBJ1-2
cdr3_aa: CAWSAPRARVDGYTF
cdr3_nt: TGTGCCTGGAGTGCTCCCCGCGCCCGGGTCGATGGCTACACCTTC

v_call: TRBV19
d_call: TRBD1
clone_size: .
j_call: TRBJ1-5
cdr3_aa: CASSMLGQGGSNQPQHF
cdr3_nt: TGTGCCAGTAGTATGTTGGGGCAGGGGGGTAGCAATCAGCCCCAGCATTTT

v_call: TRBV6-5
d_call: TRBD1
clone_size: .
j_call: TRBJ2-2
cdr3_aa: CATGQGPDTGELFF
cdr3_nt: TGTGCCACCGGACAGGGGCCTGACACCGGGGAGCTGTTTTTT

v_call: TRBV6-5
d_call: TRBD1
clone_size: .
j_call: TRBJ1-2
cdr3_aa: CASSFSDRARYTF
cdr3_nt: TGTGCCAGCTCTTTTTCGGACAGGGCAAGGTACACCTTC

v_call: TRBV4-3
d_call: .
clone_size: .
j_call: TRBJ2-1
cdr3_aa: CASRQSISGNEQFF
cdr3_nt: TGCGCCAGCAGACAGAGCATAAGCGGTAATGAGCAGTTCTTC

v_call: TRBV29-1
d_call: .
clone_size: few
j_call: TRBJ2-1
cdr3_aa: CSVRPGQTNEQFF
cdr3_nt: TGCAGCGTTCGGCCGGGTCAGACCAATGAGCAGTTCTTC

v_call: TRBV9
d_call: TRBD1
clone_size: .
j_call: TRBJ1-5
cdr3_aa: CASSLGDRGSNQPQHF
cdr3_nt: TGTGCCAGCAGCCTAGGAGACAGGGGTAGCAATCAGCCCCAGCATTTT

v_call: TRBV5-5
d_call: .
clone_size: few
j_call: TRBJ2-3
cdr3_aa: CASSSLTDTQYF
cdr3_nt: TGTGCCAGCAGCTCGCTAACAGATACGCAGTATTTT

v_call: TRBV4-1
d_call: .
clone_size: .
j_call: TRBJ2-7
cdr3_aa: CASSQAVTVYEQYF
cdr3_nt: TGCGCCAGCAGCCAAGCGGTAACAGTCTACGAGCAGTACTTC

v_call: TRBV9
d_call: .
clone_size: once
j_call: TRBJ2-1
cdr3_aa: CASSVEGPWGDVSNEQFF
cdr3_nt: TGTGCCAGCAGCGTAGAGGGCCCTTGGGGGGACGTCAGCAATGAGCAGTTCTTC

v_call: TRBV19
d_call: .
clone_size: .
j_call: TRBJ1-1
cdr3_aa: CASWGDSSNTEAFF
cdr3_nt: TGTGCCAGTTGGGGGGACTCCTCGAACACTGAAGCTTTCTTT

v_call: TRBV2
d_call: TRBD2
clone_size: few
j_call: TRBJ2-7
cdr3_aa: CASSLLAGASYEQYF
cdr3_nt: TGTGCCAGCAGCTTACTAGCGGGGGCCTCCTACGAGCAGTACTTC

v_call: TRBV4-1
d_call: TRBD2
clone_size: few
j_call: TRBJ2-3
cdr3_aa: CASTRSGTSGWDTQYF
cdr3_nt: TGCGCCAGCACCCGATCGGGGACTAGCGGGTGGGATACGCAGTATTTT

v_call: TRBV7-2
d_call: .
clone_size: .
j_call: TRBJ2-3
cdr3_aa: CASSLGIAGHTDTQYF
cdr3_nt: TGTGCCAGCAGCTTAGGTATTGCGGGGCACACAGATACGCAGTATTTT

v_call: TRBV5-4
d_call: .
clone_size: .
j_call: TRBJ2-3
cdr3_aa: CASSLAGADTQYF
cdr3_nt: TGTGCCAGCAGTTTGGCCGGGGCAGATACGCAGTATTTT

v_call: TRBV15
d_call: .
clone_size: .
j_call: TRBJ2-2
cdr3_aa: CATSRERGGNTGELFF
cdr3_nt: TGTGCCACCAGCAGAGAGCGGGGAGGGAACACCGGGGAGCTGTTTTTT

v_call: TRBV7-7
d_call: TRBD1
clone_size: once
j_call: TRBJ2-3
cdr3_aa: CASSLNRGADTQYF
cdr3_nt: TGTGCTAGCAGCTTAAACAGGGGGGCAGATACGCAGTATTTT

v_call: TRBV29-1
d_call: TRBD1
clone_size: .
j_call: TRBJ1-2
cdr3_aa: CSVSPLRGGGYTF
cdr3_nt: TGCAGCGTTTCCCCTTTGCGAGGGGGCGGCTACACCTTC

v_call: TRBV27
d_call: .
clone_size: .
j_call: TRBJ1-1
cdr3_aa: CASSLSGGGVGTNTEAFF
cdr3_nt: TGTGCCAGCAGTTTATCAGGCGGAGGTGTCGGAACGAACACTGAAGCTTTCTTT

v_call: TRBV6-5
d_call: .
clone_size: .
j_call: TRBJ2-7
cdr3_aa: CASSTRHEQYF
cdr3_nt: TGTGCCAGCAGTACTAGGCACGAGCAGTACTTC

v_call: TRBV20-1
d_call: TRBD2
clone_size: once
j_call: TRBJ2-7
cdr3_aa: CSASVTSGLSYEQYF
cdr3_nt: TGCAGTGCTAGTGTAACTAGCGGGCTTTCCTACGAGCAGTACTTC

v_call: TRBV7-3
d_call: TRBD1
clone_size: .
j_call: TRBJ2-7
cdr3_aa: CASSTDRGLYEQYF
cdr3_nt: TGTGCCAGCAGCACGGACAGGGGGCTCTACGAGCAGTACTTC

v_call: TRBV27
d_call: .
clone_size: .
j_call: TRBJ1-1
cdr3_aa: CASWFQGRVTEAFF
cdr3_nt: TGTGCCAGCTGGTTTCAGGGGCGCGTCACTGAAGCTTTCTTT

v_call: TRBV18
d_call: TRBD1
clone_size: .
j_call: TRBJ1-2
cdr3_aa: CASSPPRGGYTF
cdr3_nt: TGTGCCAGCTCACCACCCAGGGGGGGCTACACCTTC